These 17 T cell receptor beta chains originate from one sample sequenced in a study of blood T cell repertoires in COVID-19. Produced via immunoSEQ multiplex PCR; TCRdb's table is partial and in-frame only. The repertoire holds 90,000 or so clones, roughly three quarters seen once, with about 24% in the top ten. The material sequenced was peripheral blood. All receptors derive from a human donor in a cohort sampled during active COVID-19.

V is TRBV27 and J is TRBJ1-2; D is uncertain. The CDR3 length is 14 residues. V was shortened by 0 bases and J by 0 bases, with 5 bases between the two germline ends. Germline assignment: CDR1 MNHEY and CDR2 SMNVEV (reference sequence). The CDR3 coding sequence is TGTGCCAGCAGTTTATCCTACTCTAACTATGGCTACACCTTC. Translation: CASSLSYSNYGYTF.

The CDR3 DNA reads TGCAGTGCTAGTACGCCTAGCGGGAGGGCCAACAATGAGCAGTTCTTC. Residues: CSASTPSGRANNEQFF. The chain employs TRBV20-1 and TRBJ2-1; the match to TRBD2 covers 12 bases. V dropped 3 bases and J dropped 5; count of bases not matched to a gene: 8. The length of the CDR3 is 16 residues. Per the germline V gene, CDR1 is DFQATT and CDR2 is SNEGSKA (reference sequence).

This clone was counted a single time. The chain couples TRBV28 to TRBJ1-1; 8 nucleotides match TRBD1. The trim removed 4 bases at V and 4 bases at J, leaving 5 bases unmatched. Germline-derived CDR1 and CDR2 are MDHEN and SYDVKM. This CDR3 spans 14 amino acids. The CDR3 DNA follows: TGTGCCAGCAGTTCTGGACAGGGTCGCACTGAAGCTTTCTTT. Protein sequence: CASSSGQGRTEAFF.

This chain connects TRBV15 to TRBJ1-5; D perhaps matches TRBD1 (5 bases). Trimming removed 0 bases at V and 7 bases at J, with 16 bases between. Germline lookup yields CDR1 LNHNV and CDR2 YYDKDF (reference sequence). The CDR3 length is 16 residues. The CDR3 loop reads CATSRDLTDRHQPQHF. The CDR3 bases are TGTGCCACCAGCAGAGACTTGACAGACCGACACCAGCCCCAGCATTTT.

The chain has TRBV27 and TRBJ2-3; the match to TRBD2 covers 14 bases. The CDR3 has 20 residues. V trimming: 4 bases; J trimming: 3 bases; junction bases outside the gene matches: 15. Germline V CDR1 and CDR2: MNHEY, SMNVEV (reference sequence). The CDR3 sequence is CASSSRNTGLAGAGTDTQYF. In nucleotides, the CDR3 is TGTGCCAGCAGTTCCAGAAATACGGGACTAGCGGGAGCGGGTACAGATACGCAGTATTTT.

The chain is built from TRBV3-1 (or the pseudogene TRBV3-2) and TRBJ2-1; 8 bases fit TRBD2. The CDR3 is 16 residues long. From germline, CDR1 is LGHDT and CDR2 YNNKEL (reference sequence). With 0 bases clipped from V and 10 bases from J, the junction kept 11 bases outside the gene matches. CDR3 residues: CASSQDQAGGFREQFF. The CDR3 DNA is TGTGCCAGCAGCCAAGATCAGGCGGGAGGCTTTAGGGAGCAGTTCTTC.

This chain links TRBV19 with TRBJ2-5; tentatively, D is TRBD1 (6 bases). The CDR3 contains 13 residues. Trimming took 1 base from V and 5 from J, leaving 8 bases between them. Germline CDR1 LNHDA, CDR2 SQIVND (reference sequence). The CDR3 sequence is CASSIGGLETQYF. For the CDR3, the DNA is TGTGCCAGTAGTATAGGGGGGCTGGAGACCCAGTACTTC.

Here the CDR3 reads CASSQDTGNTEAFF. The CDR3 nucleotides are TGCGCCAGCAGCCAAGATACAGGGAACACTGAAGCTTTCTTT. V usage is TRBV4-3 and J usage is TRBJ1-1; a possible D gene is TRBD1 (5 bases). Germline V gives CDR1 LGHNA, CDR2 YSLEER. The CDR3 extends over 14 amino acids. Trimming pared 0 bases from V and 1 base from J, leaving 6 bases between.

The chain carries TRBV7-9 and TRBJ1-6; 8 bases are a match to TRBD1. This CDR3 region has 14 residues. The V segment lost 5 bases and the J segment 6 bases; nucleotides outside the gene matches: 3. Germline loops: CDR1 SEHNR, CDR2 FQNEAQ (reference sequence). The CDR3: CASSPTGGNSPLHF. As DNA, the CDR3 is TGTGCCAGCAGCCCAACAGGGGGTAATTCACCCCTCCACTTT.

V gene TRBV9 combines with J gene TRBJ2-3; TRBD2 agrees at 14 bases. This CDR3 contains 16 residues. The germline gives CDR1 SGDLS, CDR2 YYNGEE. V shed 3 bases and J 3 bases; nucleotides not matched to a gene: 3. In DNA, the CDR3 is TGTGCCAGCAGCGACGGACTAGCGGGAGGAACAGATACGCAGTATTTT. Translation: CASSDGLAGGTDTQYF. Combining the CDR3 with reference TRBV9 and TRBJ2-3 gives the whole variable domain DSGVTQTPKHLITATGQRVTLRCSPRSGDLSVYWYQQSLDQGLQFLIQYYNGEERAKGNILERFSAQQFPDLHSELNLSSLELGDSALYFCASSDGLAGGTDTQYFGPGTRLTVL.

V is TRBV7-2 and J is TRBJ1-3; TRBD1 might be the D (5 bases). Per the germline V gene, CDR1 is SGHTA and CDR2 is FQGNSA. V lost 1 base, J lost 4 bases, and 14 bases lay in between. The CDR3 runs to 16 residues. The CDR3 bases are TGTGCCAGCAGCTTAGTGGGGCAGGGCAAGGGAAACACCATATATTTT. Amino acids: CASSLVGQGKGNTIYF.

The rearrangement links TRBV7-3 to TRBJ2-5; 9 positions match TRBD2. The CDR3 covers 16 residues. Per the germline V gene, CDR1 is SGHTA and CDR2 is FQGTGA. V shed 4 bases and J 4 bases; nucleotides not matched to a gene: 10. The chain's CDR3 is CASSWSGSGRLETQYF. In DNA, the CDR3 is TGTGCCAGCAGCTGGTCGGGGAGCGGGAGGTTAGAGACCCAGTACTTC.

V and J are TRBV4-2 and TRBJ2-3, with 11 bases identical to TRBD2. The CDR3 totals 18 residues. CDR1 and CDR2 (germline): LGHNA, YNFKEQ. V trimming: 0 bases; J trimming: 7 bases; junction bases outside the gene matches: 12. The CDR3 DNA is TGTGCCAGCAGCCAAGATCAGCGTAGCGGGAGGGCCGCGAATACGCAGTATTTT. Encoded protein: CASSQDQRSGRAANTQYF.

CDR3 amino acids: CASSPPSTGGDIQYF. CDR3 in DNA: TGTGCCAGCTCACCACCCTCGACAGGGGGTGACATTCAGTACTTC. The chain employs TRBV18 and TRBJ2-4; TRBD1 aligns across 9 bases. The V and J ends lost 0 bases and 8 bases, in that order; junction bases with no gene match: 5. Looked up from germline, CDR1 is KGHSH and CDR2 is LQKENI. The CDR3 covers 15 residues.

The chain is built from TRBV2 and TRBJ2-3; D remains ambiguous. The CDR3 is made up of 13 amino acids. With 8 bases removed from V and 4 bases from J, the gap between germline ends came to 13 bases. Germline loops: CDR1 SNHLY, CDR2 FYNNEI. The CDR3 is CASARIPADTQYF. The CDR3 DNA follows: TGTGCCAGCGCTCGCATTCCGGCAGATACGCAGTATTTT.

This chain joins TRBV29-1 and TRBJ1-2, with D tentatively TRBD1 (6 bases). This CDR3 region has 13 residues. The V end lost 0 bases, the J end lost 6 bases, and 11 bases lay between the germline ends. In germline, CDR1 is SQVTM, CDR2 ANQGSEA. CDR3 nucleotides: TGCAGCGTTGAAGAGGACAGTCTTCATGGCTACACCTTC. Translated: CSVEEDSLHGYTF.

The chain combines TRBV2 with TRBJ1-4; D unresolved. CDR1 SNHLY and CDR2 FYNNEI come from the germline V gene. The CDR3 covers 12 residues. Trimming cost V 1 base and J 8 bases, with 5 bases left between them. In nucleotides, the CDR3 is TGTGCCAGCAGTGAAGTTGGCGAAAAACTGTTTTTT. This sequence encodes CASSEVGEKLFF.